The source of this T cell receptor beta chain is a study of CD8+CD57+ T cells in acquired aplastic anemia. Study outcomes and limitations: Significance was not reached for CD8+ Simpson's diversity between patients and controls.

Profiling of TCR beta VDJ combinations and CDR3 sequences used genomic DNA as template. TCRdb re-analysed the reads in MiXCR, keeping a single row per CDR3 protein. Of around 190,000 distinct CDR3 sequences in the sample, about 50% are singletons; the top ten hold 10% to 15%. A word on this clonotype: The antigen is unknown. A junction end diverges from the germline sequence, so it may reflect a read error.

Sequencing involved patients with CD8+CD57+ cell expansion previously shown by flow cytometry. The CDR3 length is 14 residues. The germline V gene has CDR1 SNHLY and CDR2 FYNNEI. The sample taken for sequencing was sorted CD4+, CD8+, or CD8+CD57+ T cells (not recorded which) from PBMCs. This chain joins TRBV2 and TRBJ1-2, with D unresolved. This clonotype was obtained from a human donor with aplastic anemia. CDR3 nucleotides: TGTGCCAGCAGTTTCAGTCAGCTTAACTGTGGCTACACCTTC. Its translation is CASSFSQLNCGYTF.